The clone carrying this T cell receptor beta chain was picked up many times. What it recognizes is unknown. This sample stems from a study of T cell repertoires in cytomegalovirus infection. Study at large: Public TCR beta signatures marked donors with CMV infection and the matching HLA. General study points: Frequencies of public TCR beta families were cumulated, and this identified carriers of CMV plus the relevant HLA. HLA-C-restricted CMV clonotypes gave the most frequent clonotype in two of eight donors.

TCRdb used MiXCR to reprocess the reads, holding one entry per CDR3 protein. The table includes 110,000 to 150,000 distinct CDR3 sequences, about 6.5% detected once. CDR1 and CDR2 from the germline V gene are SGHDN and FVKESK. This CDR3 region has 13 residues. Deletions cut 0 bases from V and 9 bases from J, with 11 bases between. This TCR was sampled from a human donor in good health (CMV status not recorded). Some clones in this sample may be carry-over from other donors' samples. This chain connects TRBV14 to TRBJ1-1, with D perhaps TRBD1 (6 bases). The sample consisted of PBMCs. The CDR3 DNA sequence: TGTGCCAGCAGCCAAGATCGCGACAGGCAAGCTTTCTTT. Residues: CASSQDRDRQAFF.